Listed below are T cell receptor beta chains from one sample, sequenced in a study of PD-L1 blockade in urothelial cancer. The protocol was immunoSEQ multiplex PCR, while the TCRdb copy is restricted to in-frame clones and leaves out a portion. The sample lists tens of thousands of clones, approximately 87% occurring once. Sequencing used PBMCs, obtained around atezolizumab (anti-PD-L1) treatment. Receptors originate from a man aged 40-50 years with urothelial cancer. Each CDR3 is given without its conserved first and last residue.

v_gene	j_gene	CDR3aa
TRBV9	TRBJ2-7	ASSRDTTPYEQY
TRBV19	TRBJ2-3	ASSIGPGTDTQY
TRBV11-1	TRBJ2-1	ASSPFASGRYEQF
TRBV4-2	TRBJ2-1	ASSQASSGRDNEQF
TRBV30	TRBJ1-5	AWGQQGNQPQH
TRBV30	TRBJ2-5	AYSEQGVETQY
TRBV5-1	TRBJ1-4	ASSLDVRNRGAEKLF
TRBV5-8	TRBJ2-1	ATKTGVSYNEQF
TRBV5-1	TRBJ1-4	ASSLVSPGGDEKLF
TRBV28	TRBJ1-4	ASSPQGTTNEKLF
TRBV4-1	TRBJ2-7	ASSQPLGNRGSSYEQY
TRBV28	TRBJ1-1	ASSFSEAMNTEAF
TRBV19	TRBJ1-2	ASSIQGPGAYGYT
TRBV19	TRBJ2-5	ASRASSETQY
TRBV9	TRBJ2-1	ASSGPGLAGVNEQF
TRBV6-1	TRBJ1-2	ATGTIGYGYT
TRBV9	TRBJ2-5	ASSAGGSARQETQY
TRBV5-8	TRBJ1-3	ASSLAGFSGNTIY
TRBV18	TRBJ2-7	ASSPRTGASYEQY
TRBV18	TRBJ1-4	ASSPAAPPSVEKLF
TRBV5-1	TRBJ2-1	ASSMNPPGAGHNEQF
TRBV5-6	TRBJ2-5	ASSFGTGGRETQY
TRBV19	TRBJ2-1	ASSRPGLEVGEQF
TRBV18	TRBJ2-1	ASSREGSSLAGVSYNEQF
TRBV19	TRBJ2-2	ASSKGRGLAGGSGTGELF
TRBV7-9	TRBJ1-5	ASSHSGQGTGNQPQH
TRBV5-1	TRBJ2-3	ASSLVLGFRVEDTQY
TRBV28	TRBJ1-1	ASSLPLKGGTEAF
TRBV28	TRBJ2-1	ASSLDKTQF
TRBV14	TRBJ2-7	ASSQDSVNYYEQY
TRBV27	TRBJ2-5	ASSPGRTQY
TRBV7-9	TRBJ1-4	ASSLEAGVSEKLF
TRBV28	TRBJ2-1	ASSSGFTYNEQF
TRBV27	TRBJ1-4	ASSVQGSNEKLF
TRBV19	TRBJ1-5	ASQGGGKSNQPQH
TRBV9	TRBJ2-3	ASSPVHQRQTDTQY
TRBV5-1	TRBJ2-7	ASSIQDRGLNEQY